The 32 T cell receptor beta chains reported below all come from one sample, sequenced in a study of cytomegalovirus exposure and HLA in healthy donors (dated by TCRdb to about 2017). Library method: the immunoSEQ multiplex PCR assay. The multiplex PCR relied on a mix of 60 forward primers for TCR Vbeta segments and 13 reverse primers for TCR Jbeta segments. TCRdb took over this immuneACCESS table, retaining in-frame rearrangements with V and J assigned. Such tables are incomplete; in checked studies, under half of the missing clones stem from an unresolved V gene, and the remainder is unexplained. Across this sample there are roughly 100,000 clones, with roughly 86% seen only once. Approximately 10% of the sample belongs to the ten largest clones. Sequencing was carried out using PBMCs. Every receptor here comes from a human donor in good health.

The rearrangement uses TRBV11-2 and TRBJ2-1; D may be TRBD2 (5 bases). V lost 1 base and J lost 12, with 13 bases in between. Germline-derived CDR1 and CDR2 are SGHAT and FQNNGV. The CDR3 runs 13 residues. The CDR3 region has the DNA TGTGCCAGCAGCTTAGTGGAGGTTTTTGGGCAGTTCTTC. This encodes CASSLVEVFGQFF.

The chain carries TRBV5-1 and TRBJ1-1; 8 bases map to TRBD1. The CDR3 covers 14 residues. Germline CDR1 reads SGHRS; CDR2 reads YFSETQ. The junction had 4 bases not matched to a gene; V was cut back by 0 bases and J by 6 bases. CDR3 in amino acids: CASSLEGQAAEAFF. The CDR3 DNA reads TGCGCCAGCAGCTTGGAGGGACAGGCTGCTGAAGCTTTCTTT.

The V gene is TRBV19, the J gene TRBJ2-2; D is possibly TRBD1 (6 bases). V lost 7 bases, J lost 4 bases, and 19 bases lay in between. The V gene's germline CDR1 is LNHDA and CDR2 SQIVND (reference sequence). The CDR3 sequence is 16 residues long. For the CDR3, the DNA is TGTGCCAGTATCGACAACCCCGGGACATCCACCGGGGAGCTGTTTTTT. This gives the protein CASIDNPGTSTGELFF.

The chain links TRBV4-1 to TRBJ2-7; tentatively, D is TRBD1 (5 bases). Germline-derived CDR1 and CDR2 are MGHRA and YSYEKL. Trimming stripped 0 bases from V and 3 bases from J, with 9 bases between. This CDR3 contains 14 residues. Written as DNA, the CDR3 is TGCGCCAGCAGCCAAGAGACAGAAAGCTACGAGCAGTACTTC. Translating gives CASSQETESYEQYF.

V gene TRBV4-1 combines with J gene TRBJ2-7, with 8 bases lining up with TRBD2. CDR1 and CDR2 (germline): MGHRA, YSYEKL. This CDR3 region has 15 residues. Trimming at V came to 2 bases and at J to 4 bases, leaving 7 bases not matched to a gene. The CDR3 sequence is CASSQTAGEEYEQYF. The CDR3, as DNA: TGCGCCAGCAGCCAAACAGCGGGAGAAGAATACGAGCAGTACTTC.

The chain couples TRBV7-8 to TRBJ2-5; TRBD2 is a possible D gene (5 bases). Trimming left V 7 bases short and J 1 base short, with 16 bases between. The germline V gene encodes CDR1 SGHVS and CDR2 FQNEAQ. The length of the CDR3 is 15 residues. Here the CDR3 reads CASNPWRGFQETQYF. CDR3 coding DNA: TGTGCCAGCAACCCTTGGCGAGGGTTCCAAGAGACCCAGTACTTC.

The rearrangement uses TRBV27 and TRBJ1-1, with no clear D. Trimming took off 6 bases at V and 7 bases at J, with 18 bases between the two ends. CDR3 length equals 14 residues. The V gene's germline CDR1 is MNHEY and CDR2 SMNVEV (reference sequence). CDR3 residues: CASSRPGGSDEAFF. CDR3 nucleotides: TGTGCCAGCAGCCGACCAGGAGGGAGCGATGAAGCTTTCTTT.

The V gene is TRBV29-1, the J gene TRBJ2-3; D unresolved. Germline V gene lookup returns CDR1 SQVTM and CDR2 ANQGSEA. The CDR3 has 11 residues. CDR3 nucleotides: TGCAAGGTAGCTAGCACAGATACGCAGTATTTT. Amino acid sequence: CKVASTDTQYF.

Points on this clone: An end of the junction does not agree with germline; a read error may underlie this. This chain connects TRBV7-8 to TRBJ2-7, with a weak D call TRBD2 (6 bases). Per the germline V gene, CDR1 is SGHVS and CDR2 is FQNEAQ. This CDR3 comprises 13 residues. The chain's CDR3 is CASSAVRSGPLLW. DNA for the CDR3: TGTGCCAGCAGCGCCGTCCGGAGCGGGCCCCTCCTTTGG.

The chain joins TRBV30 to TRBJ2-3; 9 bases line up with TRBD2. This CDR3 region has 15 residues. Germline V CDR1 and CDR2: GTSNPN, SVGIG (reference sequence). V lost 2 bases and J lost 2; bases outside the gene matches: 5. Here the CDR3 reads CAWSRLAGSTDTQYF. CDR3 in DNA: TGTGCCTGGAGTAGGCTAGCGGGGTCCACAGATACGCAGTATTTT.

The chain is built from TRBV5-1 and TRBJ1-2, with 9 bases matching TRBD1. The CDR3 extends over 14 amino acids. Germline V gene data show CDR1 as SGHRS and CDR2 as YFSETQ. V lost 4 bases, J lost 7 bases, and 8 bases stayed unmatched. CDR3 sequence reads: CASSQGQQGAGYTF. CDR3 DNA sequence: TGCGCCAGCAGCCAAGGGCAACAGGGGGCTGGCTACACCTTC.

The chain uses TRBV28 and TRBJ1-1; possibly TRBD1 for D (5 bases). The ends were cut back, 2 bases at V and 5 bases at J, with 12 bases in the middle. CDR1 MDHEN and CDR2 SYDVKM come from the germline V gene. CDR3 length: 14 amino acids. This CDR3 is CASSLGERGTEAFF. The CDR3 DNA follows: TGTGCCAGCAGTTTAGGTGAACGGGGGACTGAAGCTTTCTTT.

This chain links TRBV6-5 with TRBJ2-3; 8 nucleotides line up with TRBD1. V was pared by 8 bases and J by 1 base, with 8 bases of the junction left unmatched. There are 15 residues in the CDR3. Germline CDR1 MNHEY, CDR2 SVGAGI. The CDR3 region has the DNA TGTGCCAGCTACAAGGCAGGGGGCGGCACAGATACGCAGTATTTT. Its translation: CASYKAGGGTDTQYF.

This chain joins TRBV27 and TRBJ2-3; 9 positions match TRBD2. The CDR3 covers 16 residues. V shed 1 base and J 5 bases; nucleotides not matched to a gene: 7. Germline assignment: CDR1 MNHEY and CDR2 SMNVEV (reference sequence). CDR3: CASSLLAGGPKDTQYF. The CDR3, as DNA: TGTGCCAGCAGTTTATTGGCGGGGGGGCCTAAAGATACGCAGTATTTT.

This rearrangement joins TRBV19 to TRBJ1-1, with 11 bases lining up with TRBD1. J was trimmed by 1 base and V by 7 bases; bases with no gene match: 5. Germline loops: CDR1 LNHDA, CDR2 SQIVND (reference sequence). The CDR3 length is 15 residues. The CDR3 is CASTLGQGGNTEAFF. The CDR3 coding sequence is TGTGCCAGTACCTTGGGACAGGGGGGGAACACTGAAGCTTTCTTT.

The chain joins TRBV28 to TRBJ2-3; D is perhaps TRBD1 (5 bases). Trimming shortened V by 6 bases and J by 2 bases, and 15 bases separated the two germline ends. CDR3 length: 15 residues. CDR1 MDHEN and CDR2 SYDVKM come from the germline V gene. The CDR3, as DNA: TGTGCCAGCAGGGACACCCGGAGTATCACAGATACGCAGTATTTT. Its protein product is CASRDTRSITDTQYF.

This clone was detected only a few times. The chain has TRBV30 and TRBJ2-1, with TRBD2 matching over 14 bases. The ends lost 5 bases at V and 0 bases at J; junction bases unmatched: 6. The CDR3 covers 17 residues. Germline V gene data show CDR1 as GTSNPN and CDR2 as SVGIG (reference sequence). CDR3 sequence: CAWLGLAGASSYNEQFF. The CDR3 DNA is TGTGCCTGGCTGGGACTAGCGGGGGCGAGCTCCTACAATGAGCAGTTCTTC.

CDR3 in amino acids: CASSLPRAGGSGELFF. CDR3 bases: TGTGCCAGCAGCTTACCCCGGGCGGGGGGGTCCGGGGAGCTGTTTTTT. The chain carries TRBV11-2 and TRBJ2-2; 9 bases agree with TRBD2. Unmatched junction bases numbered 7, after V lost 2 bases and J lost 6 bases. From germline, CDR1 is SGHAT and CDR2 FQNNGV. The CDR3 loop spans 16 amino acids.

The chain employs TRBV7-2 and TRBJ2-1, with D unresolved. V lost 2 bases and J 4 bases, leaving 9 bases between the germline ends. Germline loops: CDR1 SGHTA, CDR2 FQGNSA. This CDR3 is built from 14 residues. The DNA for the CDR3 is TGTGCCAGCAGCTTAAGTACAGTATACAATGAGCAGTTCTTC. This gives the protein CASSLSTVYNEQFF.

V usage is TRBV20-1 and J usage is TRBJ2-7; 8 bases are shared with TRBD2. J lost 7 bases, V lost 7 bases, and 6 bases had no gene match. Germline lookup yields CDR1 DFQATT and CDR2 SNEGSKA (reference sequence). The CDR3 contains 11 residues. The CDR3 is CSGGTSGEQYF. The CDR3 nucleotides are TGCAGTGGAGGGACTAGTGGGGAGCAGTACTTC.

The gene calls are TRBV5-1 and TRBJ2-1; tentatively, D is TRBD1 (5 bases). The CDR3 extends over 13 amino acids. V was cut by 1 base and J by 9 bases, with 11 bases left in between. CDR1 SGHRS and CDR2 YFSETQ come from the germline V gene. As DNA, the CDR3 is TGCGCCAGCAGCTTGCGTCTAGGGGTTGAGCAGTTCTTC. It yields the protein CASSLRLGVEQFF.

This clone was detected only once. The chain recombines TRBV14 with TRBJ2-7; D is unclear. The CDR3 is 13 amino acids. Germline V gene data show CDR1 as SGHDN and CDR2 as FVKESK. The V and J ends lost 1 base and 2 bases respectively, with 6 bases between them. CDR3: CASSQVWPYEQYF. Written as DNA, the CDR3 is TGTGCCAGCAGCCAAGTTTGGCCCTACGAGCAGTACTTC.

This chain joins TRBV11-2 and TRBJ1-6; no reliable D call. V gave up 5 bases and J gave up 6 bases, with 8 bases separating them. This CDR3 contains 13 residues. Looked up from germline, CDR1 is SGHAT and CDR2 is FQNNGV. The CDR3 DNA sequence: TGTGCCAGCAGCCCGTACAGTAATTCACCCCTCCACTTT. The encoded protein is CASSPYSNSPLHF.

The chain couples TRBV9 to TRBJ2-2; no firm D call. V was clipped by 5 bases and J by 1 base, with 6 bases between them. The CDR3 loop spans 13 amino acids. CDR1 SGDLS and CDR2 YYNGEE come from the germline V gene. CDR3 coding DNA: TGTGCCAGCAGAGCAGGGAACACCGGGGAGCTGTTTTTT. It is translated as CASRAGNTGELFF.

CDR3 protein: CASSSHSSGRAYEQYF. The CDR3 coding sequence is TGTGCCAGCAGTTCCCATTCTAGCGGGAGGGCATACGAGCAGTACTTC. The chain uses TRBV27 and TRBJ2-7; 12 bases match TRBD2. The CDR3 is made up of 16 amino acids. Germline V gives CDR1 MNHEY, CDR2 SMNVEV (reference sequence). The ends lost 4 bases at V and 4 bases at J; junction bases unmatched: 8.

J is TRBJ2-5 and V is TRBV25-1; TRBD1 aligns across 12 bases. V was clipped by 6 bases and J by 1 base; unmatched bases: 3. The CDR3 totals 15 residues. CDR1 is MGHDK and CDR2 is SYGVNS in the germline V gene. CDR3: CASRGDRGPQETQYF. The CDR3 DNA sequence: TGTGCCAGCAGGGGGGACAGGGGGCCCCAAGAGACCCAGTACTTC.

V is TRBV27 and J is TRBJ2-5; a possible D gene is TRBD2 (5 bases). The last part of the DNA fits TRBJ2-7 better; the J call may be wrong. This CDR3 has 15 residues. Germline CDR1 MNHEY, CDR2 SMNVEV (reference sequence). CDR3 amino acids: CASSLWSGGFYEQYF. DNA for the CDR3: TGTGCCAGCAGTTTATGGTCGGGCGGGTTCTACGAGCAGTACTTC.

This clone was counted a single time. The chain combines TRBV19 with TRBJ2-1, with 7 positions matching TRBD1. Germline assignment: CDR1 LNHDA and CDR2 SQIVND (reference sequence). The ends lost 5 bases at V and 3 bases at J; junction bases unmatched: 7. This CDR3 region has 15 residues. Here the CDR3 reads CASSLGQENYNEQFF. CDR3 coding DNA: TGTGCCAGTAGTCTTGGACAGGAAAACTACAATGAGCAGTTCTTC.

This chain joins TRBV13 and TRBJ2-7, with D possibly matching TRBD1 (6 bases). Looked up from germline, CDR1 is PRHDT and CDR2 is FYEKMQ (reference sequence). CDR3 length: 16 residues. V lost 0 bases, J lost 4 bases, and 16 bases lay in between. CDR3 sequence: CASSLGLWTATYEQYF. CDR3 sequence (DNA): TGTGCCAGCAGCTTAGGCCTTTGGACAGCTACTTACGAGCAGTACTTC. The full variable domain, in which reference TRBV13 and TRBJ2-7 provide the parts outside the CDR3, is AAGVIQSPRHLIKEKRETATLKCYPIPRHDTVYWYQQGPGQDPQFLISFYEKMQSDKGSIPDRFSAQQFSDYHSELNMSSLELGDSALYFCASSLGLWTATYEQYFGPGTRLTVT.

V usage is TRBV9 and J usage is TRBJ2-1; the D gene is possibly TRBD2 (5 bases). The V and J ends lost 0 bases and 0 bases respectively, with 10 bases between them. Germline V CDR1 and CDR2: SGDLS, YYNGEE. CDR3 length: 16 residues. The DNA for the CDR3 is TGTGCCAGCAGCGTAGGTAGCGCGAGCTCCTACAATGAGCAGTTCTTC. Protein: CASSVGSASSYNEQFF.

The CDR3 coding sequence is TGTGCCAGCAGCCCAAAGGTGGGACGGCGGGGGTACGAGCAGTACTTC. It specifies CASSPKVGRRGYEQYF. V and J are TRBV21-1 and TRBJ2-7; the table's D gene call, TRBD2, was not cross checked with the DNA. TRBV21-1 has pseudogene status. The CDR3 runs to 16 residues.

The genes are TRBV20-1 and TRBJ2-2; D not certain. CDR1 and CDR2 (germline): DFQATT, SNEGSKA (reference sequence). The CDR3 loop spans 11 amino acids. Trimming took 0 bases from V and 7 from J, leaving 3 bases between them. CDR3 protein: CSARDYGELFF. The DNA of the CDR3 is TGCAGTGCTAGAGATTACGGGGAGCTGTTTTTT.